This TCR beta chain came from a study of beta chain features in type 1 diabetes. About this clone: The antigen is unknown.

Trimming shortened V by 1 base and J by 5 bases, and 12 bases separated the two germline ends. Germline V gene lookup returns CDR1 MGHRA and CDR2 YSYEKL. The CDR3 is 14 residues long. Study results and limitations: When VDJ junctions were examined, type 1 diabetes patients showed fewer insertions and more deletions.

The investigators reverse transcribed all of the isolated RNA, so they sequenced expressed TCRB transcripts. Clones were sequenced by immunoSEQ multiplex PCR, and TCRdb holds only the in-frame ones, with some missing. The repertoire holds 250,000 or so clones, around 65% seen once, with approximately 0.053% in the top ten. The chain couples TRBV4-1 to TRBJ2-7; D is unresolved. This clonotype was sampled from a man aged 25 to 45 in good health. The sequenced sample was naive CD4+ T cells from blood. CDR3: CASSQGQPLDEQYF. CDR3 nucleotides: TGCGCCAGCAGCCAAGGGCAGCCCCTGGACGAGCAGTACTTC.